The 13 T cell receptor beta chains below come from one sample, sequenced in a study of cytomegalovirus exposure and HLA in healthy donors. The PCR ran on 60 Vbeta and 13 Jbeta primers. The protocol was immunoSEQ multiplex PCR, while the TCRdb copy is restricted to in-frame clones and leaves out a portion. The repertoire holds approximately 170,000 clones, with approximately 80% as singletons. The sample taken for sequencing was PBMCs. These receptors originate from a male donor in good health and CMV-seropositive.

The count of this clone is one. The chain carries TRBV10-3 and TRBJ2-3, with 12 bases aligning to TRBD2. V was clipped by 6 bases and J by 3 bases; unmatched bases: 4. The CDR3 consists of 15 residues. Germline lookup yields CDR1 ENHRY and CDR2 SYGVKD. The CDR3 DNA follows: TGTGCCATCAGCCGGACTAGCGGGGATACAGATACGCAGTATTTT. It specifies CAISRTSGDTDTQYF.

Written as DNA, the CDR3 is TGTGCCAGTACCGGCGGGTCAGCGTCAGTAAGTGAGCTGTTTTTT. Translated, it gives CASTGGSASVSELFF. The rearrangement joins TRBV19 to TRBJ2-2; tentatively, D is TRBD2 (5 bases). In germline, CDR1 is LNHDA, CDR2 SQIVND (reference sequence). V lost 7 bases and J 11 bases, leaving 23 bases between the germline ends. The CDR3 length is 15 residues.

This clone occurred a few times. This chain links TRBV5-6 with TRBJ1-1; TRBD1 agrees at 7 bases. The CDR3 runs 14 residues. The germline V gene encodes CDR1 SGHDT and CDR2 YYEEEE. V shed 2 bases and J 5 bases; nucleotides not matched to a gene: 6. The CDR3 loop reads CASSFETGRTEAFF. In nucleotides, the CDR3 is TGTGCCAGCAGCTTCGAGACAGGGAGGACTGAAGCTTTCTTT. Full variable domain (rest looked up from reference TRBV5-6 and TRBJ1-1): DAGVTQSPTHLIKTRGQQVTLRCSPKSGHDTVSWYQQALGQGPQFIFQYYEEEERQRGNFPDRFSGHQFPNYSSELNVNALLLGDSALYLCASSFETGRTEAFFGQGTRLTVV.

The V and J genes are TRBV11-2 and TRBJ1-2; D unclear. Germline lookup yields CDR1 SGHAT and CDR2 FQNNGV. V lost 3 bases and J lost 3, with 8 bases in between. The CDR3 sequence is 13 residues long. The CDR3 loop reads CASSFDNYYGYTF. As DNA, the CDR3 is TGTGCCAGCAGCTTCGACAATTACTATGGCTACACCTTC.

V and J are TRBV19 and TRBJ2-4; D may be TRBD1 (7 bases). V dropped 8 bases and J dropped 0 bases, with 26 bases sitting between them. The germline gives CDR1 LNHDA, CDR2 SQIVND (reference sequence). The CDR3 covers 19 residues. CDR3 nucleotide sequence: TGTGCCAGTCCCCGGGGGACAGAGCTACTTATTCTAGCCAAAAACATTCAGTACTTC. This gives the protein CASPRGTELLILAKNIQYF.

The table lists this clone with a few counts. The DNA of the CDR3 is TGTGCCATCAGTGAGTCGACGGGAGAGCAGTTCTTC. This sequence encodes CAISESTGEQFF. The J gene is TRBJ2-1, the V gene TRBV10-3; weak D call: TRBD2 (5 bases). The CDR3 runs 12 residues. Trimming shortened V by 0 bases and J by 10 bases, and 7 bases separated the two germline ends. CDR1 and CDR2 (germline): ENHRY, SYGVKD.

The genes are TRBV2 and TRBJ1-4; D is unclear. The V gene's germline CDR1 is SNHLY and CDR2 FYNNEI. The CDR3 consists of 14 residues. The V gene lost 4 bases and the J gene lost 4 bases, with 10 bases spanning the gap. CDR3 bases: TGTGCCAGCAGTGTTTACAGTATTAATGAAAAACTGTTTTTT. As protein: CASSVYSINEKLFF.

In nucleotides, the CDR3 is TGTGCCAGCAGCCTTCCAGGCTATGGCTACACCTTC. This sequence encodes CASSLPGYGYTF. The chain employs TRBV5-4 and TRBJ1-2; D is ambiguous. V lost 4 bases and J lost 4, with 8 bases in between. The CDR3 extends over 12 amino acids. The V gene's germline CDR1 is SGHNT and CDR2 YYREEE (reference sequence).

CDR3 region: CASSPGLYQPQHF. DNA of the CDR3: TGTGCCAGCAGTCCTGGACTCTATCAGCCCCAGCATTTT. The chain has TRBV27 and TRBJ1-5; D gene ambiguous. Germline values: CDR1 MNHEY, CDR2 SMNVEV (reference sequence). The CDR3 is made up of 13 amino acids. Deletions cut 5 bases from V and 5 bases from J, with 10 bases between.

The chain is built from TRBV5-1 and TRBJ2-5, with 7 bases matching TRBD2. The CDR3 runs 15 residues. Losses at the gene ends were 0 bases for V and 3 bases for J; bases not matched to a gene: 5. Germline V CDR1 and CDR2: SGHRS, YFSETQ. For the CDR3, the DNA is TGCGCCAGCAGCTTGGATGGCGGGGGAAAAGAGACCCAGTACTTC. This encodes CASSLDGGGKETQYF.

The chain links TRBV7-2 to TRBJ2-7, with D possibly TRBD1 on 5 matching bases. Germline assignment: CDR1 SGHTA and CDR2 FQGNSA. The V and J ends lost 2 bases and 4 bases respectively, with 9 bases between them. This CDR3 comprises 13 residues. The CDR3 region is CASSLPGKYEQYF. The DNA of the CDR3 is TGTGCCAGCAGCTTACCAGGGAAGTACGAGCAGTACTTC.

The chain employs TRBV2 and TRBJ2-7, with a tentative D call TRBD1 (6 bases). The CDR3 contains 13 residues. V shed 6 bases and J shed 2 bases, with 11 bases lying between them. The germline V gene has CDR1 SNHLY and CDR2 FYNNEI. The CDR3 DNA follows: TGTGCCAGCAGAGGAAACAGGGCCTACGAGCAGTACTTC. Encoded protein: CASRGNRAYEQYF.

The chain links TRBV7-9 to TRBJ1-2; no clear D. CDR3 size: 13 residues. From germline, CDR1 is SEHNR and CDR2 FQNEAQ (reference sequence). The V end was cut by 1 base, the J end by 7 bases, with 10 bases between. CDR3 amino acids: CASSLGASAGYTF. The CDR3 region has the DNA TGTGCCAGCAGCTTAGGGGCGTCTGCTGGCTACACCTTC. The full variable domain, with the rest looked up from reference TRBV7-9 and TRBJ1-2, is DTGVSQNPRHKITKRGQNVTFRCDPISEHNRLYWYRQTLGQGPEFLTYFQNEAQLEKSRLLSDRFSAERPKGSFSTLEIQRTEQGDSAMYLCASSLGASAGYTFGSGTRLTVV.